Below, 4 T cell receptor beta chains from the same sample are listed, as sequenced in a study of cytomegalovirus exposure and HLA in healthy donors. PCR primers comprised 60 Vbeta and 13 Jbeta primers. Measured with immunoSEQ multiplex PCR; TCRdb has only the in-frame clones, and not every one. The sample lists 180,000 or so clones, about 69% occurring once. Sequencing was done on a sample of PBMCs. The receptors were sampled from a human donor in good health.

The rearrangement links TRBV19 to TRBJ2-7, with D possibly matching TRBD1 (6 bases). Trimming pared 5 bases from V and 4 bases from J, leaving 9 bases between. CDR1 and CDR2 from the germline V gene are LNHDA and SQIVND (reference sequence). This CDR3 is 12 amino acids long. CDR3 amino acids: CASSVQGYEQYF. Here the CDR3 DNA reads TGTGCCAGTAGTGTACAGGGATACGAGCAGTACTTC.

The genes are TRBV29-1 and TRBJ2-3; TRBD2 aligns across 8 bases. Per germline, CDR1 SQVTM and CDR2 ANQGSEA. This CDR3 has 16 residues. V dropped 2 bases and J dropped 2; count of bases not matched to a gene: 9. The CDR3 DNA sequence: TGCAGCGTTGAATGGGGTAGCGGGGCAACCACAGATACGCAGTATTTT. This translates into CSVEWGSGATTDTQYF.

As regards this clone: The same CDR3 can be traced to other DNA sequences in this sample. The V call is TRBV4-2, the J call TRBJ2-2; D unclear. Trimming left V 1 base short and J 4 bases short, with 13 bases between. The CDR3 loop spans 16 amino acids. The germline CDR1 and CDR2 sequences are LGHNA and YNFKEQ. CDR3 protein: CASSQAERSGTGELFF. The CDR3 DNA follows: TGTGCCAGCAGCCAAGCTGAAAGGAGTGGCACCGGGGAGCTGTTTTTT.

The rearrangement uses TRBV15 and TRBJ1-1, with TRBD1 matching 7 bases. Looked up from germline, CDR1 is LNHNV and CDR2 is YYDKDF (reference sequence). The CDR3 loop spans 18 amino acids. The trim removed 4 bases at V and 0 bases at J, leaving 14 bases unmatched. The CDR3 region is CATSNPTGSRAMNTEAFF. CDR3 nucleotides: TGTGCCACCAGCAACCCGACAGGGTCGAGGGCCATGAACACTGAAGCTTTCTTT.